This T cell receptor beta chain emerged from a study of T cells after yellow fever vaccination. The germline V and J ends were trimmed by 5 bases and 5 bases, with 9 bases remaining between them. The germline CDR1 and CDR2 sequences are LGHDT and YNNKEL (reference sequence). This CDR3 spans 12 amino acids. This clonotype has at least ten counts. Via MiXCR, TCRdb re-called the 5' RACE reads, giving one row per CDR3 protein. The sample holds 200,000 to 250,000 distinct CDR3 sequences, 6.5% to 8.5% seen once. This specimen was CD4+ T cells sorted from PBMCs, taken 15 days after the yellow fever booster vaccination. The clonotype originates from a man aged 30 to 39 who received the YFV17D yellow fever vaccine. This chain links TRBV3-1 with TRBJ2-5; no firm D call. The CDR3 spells CASSDPGETQYF. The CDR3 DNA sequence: TGTGCCAGCAGCGACCCCGGTGAGACCCAGTACTTC.